Below, one T cell receptor (beta chain) is given with its context. Authors' methods: Nucleated cell counts were estimated from reference gene primer amplification. This table comes from immunoSEQ multiplex PCR, and its TCRdb copy is limited to in-frame clones, with some not included. The V and J calls and clone size are taken from that table; D and trimming were inferred from the DNA. The repertoire holds 270,000 or so clones, with roughly 89% as singletons. This sample is drawn from a study of blood T cell repertoires in COVID-19. Overall study context: There were acute and convalescent COVID-19 samples, and they came from the United States, Italy and Spain. Sources were T cells, B-cell-depleted T cells, or PBMCs; the material itself was cDNA or gDNA.

Trimming left V 6 bases short and J 4 bases short, with 7 bases between. CDR1 is MNHNS and CDR2 is SASEGT in the germline V gene. This CDR3 comprises 12 residues. The source of this sequence is a woman aged 40-49 years who had recovered from COVID-19. Sequencing was carried out using peripheral blood. The chain links TRBV6-1 to TRBJ1-5; no firm D call. CDR3 bases: TGTGCCAGCAGCCTCCTTAATCAGCCCCAGCATTTT. It encodes CASSLLNQPQHF.